This T cell receptor beta chain was found in a study of T cells in Graves' hyperthyroidism and ophthalmopathy. Overall study results and limits: Ophthalmopathy cases were set apart from stable hyperthyroidism by a 13 V-J model. Clonotypes that were expanded in thyroid above 0.001 mostly appeared in blood too.

The study collected blood at first hyperthyroidism diagnosis, before any ophthalmopathy symptoms arose. RNA transcripts yielded amplified TCR beta CDR3 regions. TCR CDR3 underwent first-round RT-PCR with the HTBI primer set. In TCRdb, the multiplex PCR reads were re-called with MiXCR into one record per CDR3 protein. Of under 200,000 distinct CDR3 sequences listed, 8% to 9.5% are singletons. This clonotype was observed many times. Its cognate antigen is unknown. Trimming shortened V by 0 bases and J by 5 bases, and 7 bases separated the two germline ends. CDR1 and CDR2 from the germline V gene are SGHVS and FNYEAQ. The CDR3 extends over 13 amino acids.

V and J are TRBV7-6 and TRBJ1-1; D gene ambiguous. This TCR was sampled from a woman aged 18 to 35 with Graves' hyperthyroidism that later progressed to Graves' ophthalmopathy. Sequenced material: blood. CDR3 amino acids: CASSLAKRTEAFF. Here the CDR3 DNA reads TGTGCCAGCAGCTTAGCAAAGAGGACTGAAGCTTTCTTT.